The 8 T cell receptor beta chains below were found in one sample sequenced in a study of cytomegalovirus exposure and HLA in healthy donors. TCRdb's table, derived via immunoSEQ multiplex PCR, lists solely in-frame clones and lacks some. Here the sample spans fewer than 90,000 clones, 90% to 96% being singletons. The specimen sequenced was PBMCs. The receptors come from a man aged 18 to 30 in good health and CMV-seropositive.

This clone was detected only a few times. The chain carries TRBV5-1 and TRBJ1-2; perhaps TRBD1 as D (6 bases). With 4 bases removed from V and 4 bases from J, the gap between germline ends came to 11 bases. The length of the CDR3 is 13 residues. Germline-derived CDR1 and CDR2 are SGHRS and YFSETQ. As DNA, the CDR3 is TGCGCCAGCAGCCCAGGGGAACTCTATGGCTACACCTTC. Translated: CASSPGELYGYTF.

V usage is TRBV27 and J usage is TRBJ2-2; 8 bases match TRBD1. The CDR3 totals 20 residues. V lost 3 bases to trimming and J lost 0 bases; unmatched junction nucleotides: 15. Germline assignment: CDR1 MNHEY and CDR2 SMNVEV (reference sequence). CDR3 protein: CASSFFGQGTGKTNTGELFF. In DNA, the CDR3 is TGTGCCAGCAGTTTTTTCGGACAGGGAACCGGAAAAACGAACACCGGGGAGCTGTTTTTT.

The chain has TRBV6-5 and TRBJ1-1, with unresolved D. Looked up from germline, CDR1 is MNHEY and CDR2 is SVGAGI. The CDR3 loop spans 14 amino acids. V gave up 1 base and J gave up 2 bases, with 8 bases separating them. The CDR3 reads CASSYLERNTEAFF. The CDR3, as DNA: TGTGCCAGCAGTTACTTAGAAAGAAACACTGAAGCTTTCTTT.

The rearrangement joins TRBV28 to TRBJ1-4; 8 bases line up with TRBD1. The CDR3 runs 16 residues. The germline CDR1 and CDR2 sequences are MDHEN and SYDVKM. The ends lost 5 bases at V and 6 bases at J; junction bases unmatched: 11. The CDR3: CASSPHPARGHEKLFF. CDR3 DNA sequence: TGTGCCAGCAGTCCACACCCGGCCAGGGGGCATGAAAAACTGTTTTTT.

The rearrangement uses TRBV28 and TRBJ2-2; 9 bases are shared with TRBD1. Losses at the gene ends were 4 bases for V and 3 bases for J; bases not matched to a gene: 3. Germline values: CDR1 MDHEN, CDR2 SYDVKM. CDR3 length equals 15 residues. The CDR3 spells CASSSWTGDTGELFF. For the CDR3, the DNA is TGTGCCAGCAGTTCGTGGACAGGGGACACCGGGGAGCTGTTTTTT. The full variable domain, rest sourced from reference TRBV28 and TRBJ2-2, is DVKVTQSSRYLVKRTGEKVFLECVQDMDHENMFWYRQDPGLGLRLIYFSYDVKMKEKGDIPEGYSVSREKKERFSLILESASTNQTSMYLCASSSWTGDTGELFFGEGSRLTVL.

This chain uses TRBV23-1 with TRBJ1-4; D gene ambiguous. TRBV23-1 carries the ORF label, with uncertain function. V gave up 6 bases and J gave up 8 bases, with 10 bases separating them. This CDR3 contains 12 residues. The CDR3 DNA is TGCGCCAGCAGCTATTGTCCCGAAAAACTGTTTTTT. Translating it yields CASSYCPEKLFF.

The chain carries TRBV6-1 and TRBJ1-1; D is unresolved. This CDR3 spans 13 amino acids. Germline V gives CDR1 MNHNS, CDR2 SASEGT. Trimming took 4 bases from V and 11 from J, leaving 17 bases between them. This CDR3 is CASSGDPGRVAFF. The CDR3 bases are TGTGCCAGCAGTGGAGACCCGGGTCGGGTGGCTTTCTTT.

The chain recombines TRBV2 with TRBJ1-1, with D tentatively TRBD1 (5 bases). Germline V lookup: CDR1 SNHLY, CDR2 FYNNEI. The ends were cut back, 4 bases at V and 0 bases at J, with 12 bases in the middle. The CDR3 spans 15 residues. The CDR3 loop is CASSAREGLNTEAFF. The DNA for the CDR3 is TGTGCCAGCAGTGCCAGGGAGGGTTTGAACACTGAAGCTTTCTTT.